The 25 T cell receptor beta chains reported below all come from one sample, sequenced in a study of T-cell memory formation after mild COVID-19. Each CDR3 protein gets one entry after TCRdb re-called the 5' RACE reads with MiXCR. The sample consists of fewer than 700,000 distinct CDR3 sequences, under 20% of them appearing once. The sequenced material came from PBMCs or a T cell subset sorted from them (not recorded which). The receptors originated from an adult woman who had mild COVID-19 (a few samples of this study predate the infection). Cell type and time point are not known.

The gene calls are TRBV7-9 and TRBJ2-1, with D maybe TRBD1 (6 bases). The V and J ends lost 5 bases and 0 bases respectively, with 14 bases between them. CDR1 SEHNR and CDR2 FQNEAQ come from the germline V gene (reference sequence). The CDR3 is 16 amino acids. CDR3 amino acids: CASSLTRGRSYNEQFF. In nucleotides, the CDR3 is TGTGCCAGCAGCCTGACCAGGGGACGCTCCTACAATGAGCAGTTCTTC.

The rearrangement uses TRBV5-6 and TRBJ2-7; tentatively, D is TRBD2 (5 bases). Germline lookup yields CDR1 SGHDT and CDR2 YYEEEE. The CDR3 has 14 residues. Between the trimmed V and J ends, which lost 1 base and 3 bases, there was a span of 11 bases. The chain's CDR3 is CASSLSGRLYEQYF. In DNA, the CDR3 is TGTGCCAGCAGCTTGAGCGGCAGGCTCTACGAGCAGTACTTC.

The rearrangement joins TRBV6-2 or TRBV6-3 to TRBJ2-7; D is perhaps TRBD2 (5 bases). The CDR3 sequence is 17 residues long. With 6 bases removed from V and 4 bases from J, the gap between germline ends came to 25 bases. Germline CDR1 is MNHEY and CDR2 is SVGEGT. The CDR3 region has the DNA TGTGCCAGCAGCACGCCCCGGACCTCCCCGGGATCATACGAGCAGTACTTC. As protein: CASSTPRTSPGSYEQYF.

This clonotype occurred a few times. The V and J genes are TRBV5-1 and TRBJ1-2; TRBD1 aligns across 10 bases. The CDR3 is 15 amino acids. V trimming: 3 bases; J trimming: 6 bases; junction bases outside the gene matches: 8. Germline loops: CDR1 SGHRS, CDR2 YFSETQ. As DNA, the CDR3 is TGCGCCAGCAGCTCCGGGACAGGGGAAGAAAATGGCTACACCTTC. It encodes CASSSGTGEENGYTF. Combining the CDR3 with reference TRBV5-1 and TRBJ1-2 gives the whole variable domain KAGVTQTPRYLIKTRGQQVTLSCSPISGHRSVSWYQQTPGQGLQFLFEYFSETQRNKGNFPGRFSGRQFSNSRSEMNVSTLELGDSALYLCASSSGTGEENGYTFGSGTRLTVV.

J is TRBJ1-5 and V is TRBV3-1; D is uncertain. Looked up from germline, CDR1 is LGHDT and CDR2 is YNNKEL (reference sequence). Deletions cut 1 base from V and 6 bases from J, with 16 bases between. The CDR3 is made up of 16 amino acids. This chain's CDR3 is CASSQGFGFRAQPQHF. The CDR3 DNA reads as TGTGCCAGCAGCCAAGGGTTTGGCTTTCGGGCTCAGCCCCAGCATTTT.

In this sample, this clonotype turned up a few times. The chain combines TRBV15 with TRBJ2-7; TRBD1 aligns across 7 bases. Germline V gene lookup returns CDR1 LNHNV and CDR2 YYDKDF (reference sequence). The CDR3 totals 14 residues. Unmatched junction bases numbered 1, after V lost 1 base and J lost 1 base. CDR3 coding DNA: TGTGCCACCAGCAGAGGGGGACAGTCCTACGAGCAGTACTTC. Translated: CATSRGGQSYEQYF.

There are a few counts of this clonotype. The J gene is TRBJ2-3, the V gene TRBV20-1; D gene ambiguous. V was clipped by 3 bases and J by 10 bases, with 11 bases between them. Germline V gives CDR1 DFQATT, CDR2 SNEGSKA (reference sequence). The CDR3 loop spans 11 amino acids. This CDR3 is CSARPPEAQYF. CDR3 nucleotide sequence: TGCAGTGCTAGGCCCCCTGAGGCGCAGTATTTT.

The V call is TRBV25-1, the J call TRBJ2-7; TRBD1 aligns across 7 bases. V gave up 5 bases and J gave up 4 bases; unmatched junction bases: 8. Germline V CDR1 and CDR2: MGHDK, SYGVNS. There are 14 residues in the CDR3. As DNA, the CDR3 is TGTGCCAGCAGTCCACAGGGGAGTGAGTACGAGCAGTACTTC. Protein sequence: CASSPQGSEYEQYF.

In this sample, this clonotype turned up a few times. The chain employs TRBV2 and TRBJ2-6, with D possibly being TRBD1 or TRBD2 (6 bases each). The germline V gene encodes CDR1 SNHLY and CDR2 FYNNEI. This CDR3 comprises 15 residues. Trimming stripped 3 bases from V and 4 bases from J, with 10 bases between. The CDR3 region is CASSEGGSGANVLTF. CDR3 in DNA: TGTGCCAGCAGTGAGGGGGGCTCGGGGGCCAACGTCCTGACTTTC.

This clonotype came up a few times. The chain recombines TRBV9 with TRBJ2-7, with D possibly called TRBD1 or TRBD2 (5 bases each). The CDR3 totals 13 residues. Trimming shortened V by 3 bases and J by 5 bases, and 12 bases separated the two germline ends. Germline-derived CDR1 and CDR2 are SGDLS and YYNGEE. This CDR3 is CASSERGSDEQYF. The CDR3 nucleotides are TGTGCCAGCAGCGAACGGGGCAGCGACGAGCAGTACTTC.

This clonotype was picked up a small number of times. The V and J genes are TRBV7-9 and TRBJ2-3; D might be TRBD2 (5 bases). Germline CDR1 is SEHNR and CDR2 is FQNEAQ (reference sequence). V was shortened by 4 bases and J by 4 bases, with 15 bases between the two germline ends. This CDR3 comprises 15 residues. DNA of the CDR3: TGTGCCAGCAGCTACTCCGGGTCGGGGTCAGATACGCAGTATTTT. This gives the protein CASSYSGSGSDTQYF.

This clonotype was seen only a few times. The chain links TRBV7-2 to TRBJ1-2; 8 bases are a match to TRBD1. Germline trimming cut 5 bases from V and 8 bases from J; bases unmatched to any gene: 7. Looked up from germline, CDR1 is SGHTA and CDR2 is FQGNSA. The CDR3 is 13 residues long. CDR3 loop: CASSVDRGAGYTF. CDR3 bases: TGTGCCAGCAGCGTCGACAGGGGAGCCGGCTACACCTTC. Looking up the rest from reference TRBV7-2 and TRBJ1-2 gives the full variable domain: GAGVSQSPSNKVTEKGKDVELRCDPISGHTALYWYRQSLGQGLEFLIYFQGNSAPDKSGLPSDRFSAERTGGSVSTLTIQRTQQEDSAVYLCASSVDRGAGYTFGSGTRLTVV.

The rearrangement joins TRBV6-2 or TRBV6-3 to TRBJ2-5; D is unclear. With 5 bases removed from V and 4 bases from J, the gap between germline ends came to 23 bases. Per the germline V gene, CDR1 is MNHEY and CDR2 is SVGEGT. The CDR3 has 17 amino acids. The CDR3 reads CASSKEVVARKGETQYF. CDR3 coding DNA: TGTGCCAGCAGTAAAGAGGTTGTGGCGCGGAAAGGAGAGACCCAGTACTTC.

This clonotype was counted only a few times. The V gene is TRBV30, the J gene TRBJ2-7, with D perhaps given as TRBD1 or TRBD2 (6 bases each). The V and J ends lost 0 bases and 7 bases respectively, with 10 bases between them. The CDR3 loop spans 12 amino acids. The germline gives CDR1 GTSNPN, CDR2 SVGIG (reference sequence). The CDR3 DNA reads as TGTGCCTGGAGTGTCGGAGGGGGTGAGCAGTACTTC. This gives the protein CAWSVGGGEQYF.

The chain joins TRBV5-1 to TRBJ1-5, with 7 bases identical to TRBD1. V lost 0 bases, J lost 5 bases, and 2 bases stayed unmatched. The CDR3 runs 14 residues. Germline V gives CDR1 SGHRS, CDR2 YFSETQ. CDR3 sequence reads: CASSLGDSHQPQHF. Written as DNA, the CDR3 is TGCGCCAGCAGCTTGGGGGACAGTCATCAGCCCCAGCATTTT.

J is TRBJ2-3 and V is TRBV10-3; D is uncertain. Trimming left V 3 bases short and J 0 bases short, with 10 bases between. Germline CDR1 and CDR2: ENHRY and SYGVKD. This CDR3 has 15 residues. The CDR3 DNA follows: TGTGCCATCAGTGAAGGCACCCCAAGCACAGATACGCAGTATTTT. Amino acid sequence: CAISEGTPSTDTQYF.

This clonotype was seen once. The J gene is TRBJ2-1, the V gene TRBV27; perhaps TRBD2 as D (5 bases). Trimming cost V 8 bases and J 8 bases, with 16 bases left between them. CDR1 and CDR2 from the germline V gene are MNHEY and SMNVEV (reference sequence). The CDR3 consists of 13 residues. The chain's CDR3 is CASSAGGGDEQFF. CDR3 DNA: TGTGCCAGCTCCGCAGGAGGAGGAGATGAGCAGTTCTTC.

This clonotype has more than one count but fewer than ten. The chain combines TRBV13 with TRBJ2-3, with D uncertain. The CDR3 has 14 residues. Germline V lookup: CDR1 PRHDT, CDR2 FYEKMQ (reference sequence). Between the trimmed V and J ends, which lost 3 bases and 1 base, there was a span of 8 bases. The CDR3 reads CASSFRSGTDTQYF. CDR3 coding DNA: TGTGCCAGCAGCTTTCGGTCCGGCACAGATACGCAGTATTTT.

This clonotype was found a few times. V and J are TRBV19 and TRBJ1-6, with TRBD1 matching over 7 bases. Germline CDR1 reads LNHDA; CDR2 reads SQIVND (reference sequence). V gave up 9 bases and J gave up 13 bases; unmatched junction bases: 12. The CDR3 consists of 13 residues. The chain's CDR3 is CASRRDRSSPLHF. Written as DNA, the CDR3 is TGTGCCAGCAGACGGGACAGAAGCTCTCCCCTCCACTTT.

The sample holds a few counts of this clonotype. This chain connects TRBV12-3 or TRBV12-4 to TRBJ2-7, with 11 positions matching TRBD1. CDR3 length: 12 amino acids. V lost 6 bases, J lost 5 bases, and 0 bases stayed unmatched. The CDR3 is CASRGQGDEQYF. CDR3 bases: TGTGCCAGCAGGGGACAGGGGGACGAGCAGTACTTC.

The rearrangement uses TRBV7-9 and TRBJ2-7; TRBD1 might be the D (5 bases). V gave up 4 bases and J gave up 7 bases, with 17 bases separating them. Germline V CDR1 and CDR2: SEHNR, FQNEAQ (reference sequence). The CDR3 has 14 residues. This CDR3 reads CASSYFGRAGEQYF. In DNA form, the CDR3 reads TGTGCCAGCAGCTACTTTGGACGCGCAGGGGAGCAGTACTTC. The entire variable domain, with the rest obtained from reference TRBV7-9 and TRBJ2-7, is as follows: DTGVSQNPRHKITKRGQNVTFRCDPISEHNRLYWYRQTLGQGPEFLTYFQNEAQLEKSRLLSDRFSAERPKGSFSTLEIQRTEQGDSAMYLCASSYFGRAGEQYFGPGTRLTVT.

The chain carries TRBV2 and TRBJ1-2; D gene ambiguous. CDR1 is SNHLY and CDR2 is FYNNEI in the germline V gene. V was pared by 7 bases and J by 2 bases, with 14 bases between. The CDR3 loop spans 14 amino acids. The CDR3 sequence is CASKKLEENYGYTF. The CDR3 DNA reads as TGTGCCAGCAAGAAGTTGGAGGAGAACTATGGCTACACCTTC.

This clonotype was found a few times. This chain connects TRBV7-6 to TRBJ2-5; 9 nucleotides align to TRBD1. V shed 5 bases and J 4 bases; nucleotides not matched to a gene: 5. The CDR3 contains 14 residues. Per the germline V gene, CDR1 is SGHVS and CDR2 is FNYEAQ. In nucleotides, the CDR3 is TGTGCCAGCAGCCCGGGGACAGGGTCAGAGACCCAGTACTTC. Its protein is CASSPGTGSETQYF.

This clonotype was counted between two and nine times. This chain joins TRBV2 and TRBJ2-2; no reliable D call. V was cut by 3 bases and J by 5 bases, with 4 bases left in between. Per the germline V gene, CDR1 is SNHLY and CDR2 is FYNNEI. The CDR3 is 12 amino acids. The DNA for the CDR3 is TGTGCCAGCAGTGACGTAACCGGGGAGCTGTTTTTT. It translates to CASSDVTGELFF. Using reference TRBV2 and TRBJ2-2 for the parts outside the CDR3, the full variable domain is EPEVTQTPSHQVTQMGQEVILRCVPISNHLYFYWYRQILGQKVEFLVSFYNNEISEKSEIFDDQFSVERPDGSNFTLKIRSTKLEDSAMYFCASSDVTGELFFGEGSRLTVL.

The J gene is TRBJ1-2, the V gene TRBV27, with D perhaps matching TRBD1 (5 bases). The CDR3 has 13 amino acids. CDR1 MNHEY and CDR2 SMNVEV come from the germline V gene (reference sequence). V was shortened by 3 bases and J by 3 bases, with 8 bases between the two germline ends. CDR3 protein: CASSFTGDYGYTF. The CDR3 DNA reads TGTGCCAGCAGTTTCACAGGAGACTATGGCTACACCTTC.